Presented here are 18 T cell receptor beta chains from one specimen sequenced in a study of blood T cell repertoires in COVID-19. Sequencing used immunoSEQ multiplex PCR; TCRdb keeps in-frame clones, though not all of them. The sample holds around 130,000 clones; approximately 85% are singletons and the top ten take roughly 4.5%. Sequencing input: peripheral blood. The receptors derive from a human donor in a cohort sampled during active COVID-19.

The rearrangement links TRBV18 to TRBJ2-7; D is unresolved. V was shortened by 3 bases and J by 5 bases, with 14 bases between the two germline ends. This CDR3 spans 14 amino acids. Germline loops: CDR1 KGHSH, CDR2 LQKENI. The CDR3 DNA sequence: TGTGCCAGCTCACCCCTGTCTCGGTCCGACGAGCAGTACGTC. It translates to CASSPLSRSDEQYV.

The V call is TRBV6-6, the J call TRBJ1-4; tentatively, D is TRBD1 (5 bases). CDR1 and CDR2 from the germline V gene are MNHNY and SVGAGI (reference sequence). The CDR3 has 15 residues. V lost 7 bases, J lost 6 bases, and 18 bases lay in between. In DNA form, the CDR3 reads TGTGCCAGCACCCCGGCTTCGGAAGGGGATGAAAAACTGTTTTTT. This gives the protein CASTPASEGDEKLFF.

V usage is TRBV9 and J usage is TRBJ1-1, with a possible D match to TRBD1 (5 bases). The CDR3 runs 16 residues. Trimming removed 0 bases from V and 4 bases from J, with 16 bases in between. CDR1 is SGDLS and CDR2 is YYNGEE in the germline V gene. Here the CDR3 reads CASSVASTESGTEAFF. The DNA of the CDR3 is TGTGCCAGCAGCGTAGCCTCGACAGAATCTGGCACTGAAGCTTTCTTT.

The CDR3 DNA reads TGCAGTGCTAGTCTCCCGGGAGGAAGGGGCACAGATACGCAGTATTTT. Amino acids: CSASLPGGRGTDTQYF. This chain connects TRBV20-1 to TRBJ2-3; 7 bases match TRBD2. Trimming cost V 3 bases and J 1 base; bases outside gene matches: 10. The length of the CDR3 is 16 residues. CDR1 DFQATT and CDR2 SNEGSKA come from the germline V gene (reference sequence).

This chain joins TRBV11-3 and TRBJ2-1, with 13 nucleotides matching TRBD2. J lost 10 bases, V lost 5 bases, and 8 bases had no gene match. This CDR3 has 15 residues. Germline assignment: CDR1 SGHNT and CDR2 YENEEA. The CDR3 loop reads CASSRATSGRMEQFF. CDR3 DNA: TGTGCCAGCAGCCGGGCGACTAGCGGGAGGATGGAGCAGTTCTTC.

This chain links TRBV7-2 with TRBJ1-1; maybe TRBD1 (5 bases). There are 11 residues in the CDR3. Germline lookup yields CDR1 SGHTA and CDR2 FQGNSA. V lost 5 bases to trimming and J lost 11 bases, with 12 bases between them. The CDR3 reads CASSLGPGAFF. DNA of the CDR3: TGTGCCAGCAGCCTAGGGCCAGGGGCTTTCTTT.

This chain joins TRBV19 and TRBJ1-2; D gene uncertain. The germline gives CDR1 LNHDA, CDR2 SQIVND (reference sequence). Trimming cost V 9 bases and J 1 base, with 6 bases left between them. The CDR3 runs 11 residues. CDR3: CASTRNYGYTF. The CDR3 nucleotides are TGTGCCAGCACGCGTAACTATGGCTACACCTTC.

V gene TRBV7-2 combines with J gene TRBJ2-5; D is unresolved. The germline CDR1 and CDR2 sequences are SGHTA and FQGNSA. Trimming left V 6 bases short and J 5 bases short, with 19 bases between. The length of the CDR3 is 15 residues. CDR3 bases: TGTGCCAGCAGTTCCCCGACTGTTCATGTGGAGACCCAGTACTTC. Translated: CASSSPTVHVETQYF.

The gene calls are TRBV7-8 and TRBJ2-2; 8 nucleotides line up with TRBD2. Germline CDR1 SGHVS, CDR2 FQNEAQ. J gave up 6 bases and V 10 bases, and 13 bases lay outside the gene matches. The CDR3 loop spans 15 amino acids. Written as DNA, the CDR3 is TGTGCCACCGCATATATAAACGGGGGGGCCGGGGAGCTGTTTTTT. This gives the protein CATAYINGGAGELFF.

The rearrangement links TRBV5-4 to TRBJ1-2, with 7 bases that match TRBD1. V lost 5 bases, J lost 4 bases, and 8 bases stayed unmatched. CDR3 size: 14 residues. Germline values: CDR1 SGHNT, CDR2 YYREEE (reference sequence). CDR3 nucleotide sequence: TGTGCCAGCAGTCGGGACAGTCCTAGCTATGGCTACACCTTC. Its translation: CASSRDSPSYGYTF.

The chain is built from TRBV7-2 and TRBJ2-5, with D unclear. V was trimmed by 0 bases and J by 4 bases, leaving 12 bases between them. This CDR3 is built from 15 residues. Per the germline V gene, CDR1 is SGHTA and CDR2 is FQGNSA. The CDR3 nucleotides read TGTGCCAGCAGCTTAGCTATAACGGGTGGAGAGACCCAGTACTTC. This codes for CASSLAITGGETQYF.

CDR3 in DNA: TGTGCCAGCAGTGATCGGGAGGGCTACACTGAAGCTTTCTTT. It codes for CASSDREGYTEAFF. The chain combines TRBV25-1 with TRBJ1-1; D gene ambiguous. Germline V CDR1 and CDR2: MGHDK, SYGVNS. This CDR3 has 14 residues. V lost 3 bases and J lost 3, with 11 bases in between.

This clone was seen many times. V usage is TRBV28 and J usage is TRBJ1-5; D perhaps matches TRBD1 (6 bases). This CDR3 has 15 amino acids. Germline V gives CDR1 MDHEN, CDR2 SYDVKM. V shed 3 bases and J shed 4 bases, with 13 bases lying between them. CDR3 loop: CASSFTGIGNQPQHF. CDR3 nucleotides: TGTGCCAGCAGTTTCACAGGGATCGGGAATCAGCCCCAGCATTTT.

The chain has TRBV12-3 or TRBV12-4 and TRBJ1-1; D gene uncertain. The CDR3 loop spans 12 amino acids. Trimming removed 8 bases from V and 8 bases from J, with 15 bases in between. The CDR3 bases are TGTGCCAGCCGAGAAAGAGGAGGGGAAGCTTTCTTT. Translation: CASRERGGEAFF.

This chain's CDR3 is CASSSASLAGGPQDTQYF. CDR3 bases: TGTGCCAGCAGCTCCGCCTCACTAGCGGGGGGGCCTCAAGATACGCAGTATTTT. This chain joins TRBV7-8 and TRBJ2-3, with 13 bases lining up with TRBD2. Germline V gives CDR1 SGHVS, CDR2 FQNEAQ. V was clipped by 4 bases and J by 5 bases; unmatched bases: 12. The CDR3 is made up of 18 amino acids.

V usage is TRBV2 and J usage is TRBJ1-1; possible D gene TRBD1, 6 bases. From germline, CDR1 is SNHLY and CDR2 FYNNEI. V lost 6 bases to trimming and J lost 5 bases, with 19 bases between them. The CDR3 runs 15 residues. This CDR3 is CASSADVGAWTEAFF. The CDR3 DNA sequence: TGTGCCAGCAGCGCGGACGTGGGGGCGTGGACTGAAGCTTTCTTT.

J is TRBJ2-3 and V is TRBV5-6; a weak D match, TRBD2 (7 bases). The germline V and J ends were trimmed by 4 bases and 0 bases, with 12 bases remaining between them. The length of the CDR3 is 15 residues. Per germline, CDR1 SGHDT and CDR2 YYEEEE. The CDR3 DNA reads as TGTGCCAGCAGCACTCGGGGGGCTAGCACAGATACGCAGTATTTT. It codes for CASSTRGASTDTQYF. Using reference TRBV5-6 and TRBJ2-3 for the parts outside the CDR3, the full variable domain is DAGVTQSPTHLIKTRGQQVTLRCSPKSGHDTVSWYQQALGQGPQFIFQYYEEEERQRGNFPDRFSGHQFPNYSSELNVNALLLGDSALYLCASSTRGASTDTQYFGPGTRLTVL.

This clone was counted a few times. This chain's CDR3 is CASRQGAGEAFF. Written as DNA, the CDR3 is TGTGCCAGCAGGCAGGGGGCTGGTGAAGCTTTCTTT. The rearrangement uses TRBV2 and TRBJ1-1; 8 nucleotides align to TRBD1. The CDR3 length is 12 residues. Per germline, CDR1 SNHLY and CDR2 FYNNEI. Trimming at V came to 6 bases and at J to 7 bases, leaving 4 bases not matched to a gene.